Listed below are T cell receptor beta chains from one sample, sequenced in a study of T-cell reconstitution after alpha-beta-depleted transplantation in children. TCRdb redid the calling of the PCR reads with MiXCR, one entry per CDR3 protein. Counted here are approximately 430,000 distinct CDR3 sequences, 16% occurring once; the ten biggest clones make up around 28%. Specimen: PBMCs, mostly from graft donor cells, collected 360 days after TCRalphabeta/CD19-depleted stem cell transplant. The receptors originated from a boy under two years old who had a stem cell transplant for Wiskott-Aldrich syndrome, so the T cells may come from the graft donor. CDR3s include the opening cysteine and the closing phenylalanine or tryptophan. The order of the fields is clone size, V gene, J gene, D gene, CDR3 protein, CDR3 DNA. D genes are given only for firm matches. Clone size, where shown, is once, few, many, or a class for clones that have expanded.

abundance: few
v_gene: TRBV20-1
j_gene: TRBJ2-5
d_gene: -
CDR3aa: CSASGYQETQYF
CDR3nt: TGCAGTGCTAGTGGGTACCAAGAGACCCAGTACTTC

abundance: few
v_gene: TRBV12-3/TRBV12-4
j_gene: TRBJ2-3
d_gene: TRBD2
CDR3aa: CASRGPGTSGRGTDTQYF
CDR3nt: TGTGCCAGCAGGGGACCCGGGACTAGCGGGAGGGGCACAGATACGCAGTATTTT

abundance: -
v_gene: TRBV6-6
j_gene: TRBJ2-7
d_gene: -
CDR3aa: CASRMTGRYEQYF
CDR3nt: TGTGCCAGCAGAATGACAGGTCGCTACGAGCAGTACTTC

abundance: -
v_gene: TRBV7-9
j_gene: TRBJ2-7
d_gene: TRBD2
CDR3aa: CASSLRGGFEQYF
CDR3nt: TGTGCCAGCAGCTTACGGGGAGGGTTCGAGCAGTACTTC

abundance: -
v_gene: TRBV5-1
j_gene: TRBJ1-1
d_gene: -
CDR3aa: CASRTIRGNTEAFF
CDR3nt: TGCGCCAGCAGGACTATCAGGGGGAACACTGAAGCTTTCTTT

abundance: once
v_gene: TRBV28
j_gene: TRBJ2-7
d_gene: -
CDR3aa: CASSFSVRAEQYF
CDR3nt: TGTGCCAGCAGTTTTTCCGTGCGGGCAGAGCAGTACTTC

abundance: -
v_gene: TRBV4-3
j_gene: TRBJ1-2
d_gene: -
CDR3aa: CASSQDPGYWNYGYTF
CDR3nt: TGCGCCAGCAGCCAAGATCCCGGGTATTGGAACTATGGCTACACCTTC

abundance: few
v_gene: TRBV27
j_gene: TRBJ2-7
d_gene: -
CDR3aa: CASSYGGATYEQYF
CDR3nt: TGTGCCAGCAGTTACGGCGGGGCTACCTACGAGCAGTACTTC

abundance: -
v_gene: TRBV12-3/TRBV12-4
j_gene: TRBJ2-1
d_gene: -
CDR3aa: CASRDDYNEQFF
CDR3nt: TGTGCCAGCAGGGACGACTACAATGAGCAGTTCTTC

abundance: many
v_gene: TRBV5-1
j_gene: TRBJ2-3
d_gene: -
CDR3aa: CASSLGGSTDTQYF
CDR3nt: TGTGCCAGCAGTTTGGGGGGTAGCACAGATACGCAGTATTTT

abundance: few
v_gene: TRBV7-2
j_gene: TRBJ2-7
d_gene: -
CDR3aa: CASSLNPRGAYEQYF
CDR3nt: TGTGCCAGCAGCTTAAACCCGAGAGGGGCCTACGAGCAGTACTTC

abundance: few
v_gene: TRBV7-8
j_gene: TRBJ2-7
d_gene: -
CDR3aa: CASSLEFSLEQYF
CDR3nt: TGTGCCAGCAGCTTAGAGTTCTCCCTCGAGCAGTACTTC

abundance: few
v_gene: TRBV20-1
j_gene: TRBJ2-5
d_gene: -
CDR3aa: CSALDETQYF
CDR3nt: TGCAGTGCTTTAGATGAGACCCAGTACTTC

abundance: few
v_gene: TRBV24-1
j_gene: TRBJ1-4
d_gene: -
CDR3aa: CATSDPGPAGHGKLFF
CDR3nt: TGTGCCACCAGTGATCCTGGACCTGCTGGTCATGGAAAACTGTTTTTT

abundance: -
v_gene: TRBV3-1
j_gene: TRBJ2-5
d_gene: -
CDR3aa: CASSRLGQRQETQYF
CDR3nt: TGTGCCAGCAGCCGGTTAGGACAGCGCCAAGAGACCCAGTACTTC

abundance: few
v_gene: TRBV10-3
j_gene: TRBJ2-5
d_gene: -
CDR3aa: CAISRLPYRAGGETQYF
CDR3nt: TGTGCCATCAGCCGTTTACCCTACAGGGCCGGAGGGGAGACCCAGTACTTC

abundance: -
v_gene: TRBV12-3/TRBV12-4
j_gene: TRBJ2-7
d_gene: TRBD2
CDR3aa: CASSFKGGNSYELYF
CDR3nt: TGTGCCAGCAGTTTTAAGGGAGGGAATTCCTACGAGCTGTACTTC